The TCR beta chain under discussion was sequenced for a study of shared clonotypes between healthy human individuals. Study context: Three CD4 naive, three CD4 memory, two CD8 naive and one CD8 memory plate were used per donor. Study-level findings and limits: Between a handful of donors, naive CD4 clonotypes were shared at a level of about 5%.

Per the original methods: ImmunoSEQ output lacked quality scores and full-length reads, limiting matched filtering. TCRdb keeps only in-frame clones here, not all; method: immunoSEQ multiplex PCR. D and trimming come from the DNA, and the V and J calls and clone size come from that table. The repertoire holds fewer than 2.5 million clones, 80% to 95% seen once, with around 0.4% in the top ten. Trimming pared 3 bases from V and 2 bases from J, leaving 17 bases between. CDR3 length: 16 residues. CDR1 SGDLS and CDR2 YYNGEE come from the germline V gene. Every contributor of samples was a Caucasian grown-up residing in Nashville, Tennessee. A word on this clone: Its antigen is undetermined.

This receptor was obtained from a man younger than 35 in good health. Some clones in this sample may be carry-over from other donors' samples. V is TRBV9 and J is TRBJ2-5; either TRBD1 or TRBD2 may fit D (5 bases each). Sequenced input: naive CD4+ T cells from PBMCs. Noted subset: CD45RA+ positively selected. Written as DNA, the CDR3 is TGTGCCAGCAGCGCCCCAGGGACCTTTCTGCAAGAGACCCAGTACTTC. Translated, it gives CASSAPGTFLQETQYF.